A single sample is the source of the 29 T cell receptor beta chains below, sequenced in a study of cytomegalovirus exposure and HLA in healthy donors. The PCR had 60 Vbeta and 13 Jbeta primers. This table comes from immunoSEQ multiplex PCR, and its TCRdb copy is limited to in-frame clones, with some not included. The profile shows 150,000 to 200,000 clones, roughly 84% of them singletons. The material sequenced was PBMCs. The receptor set was obtained from a man between 18 and 29 years old in good health and CMV-seronegative.

The CDR3 here is CASSGEEGAGYNEQFF. CDR3 sequence (DNA): TGTGCCAGCAGCGGCGAGGAGGGAGCGGGCTACAATGAGCAGTTCTTC. The chain couples TRBV5-6 to TRBJ2-1, with a weak D call TRBD2 (6 bases). V was clipped by 4 bases and J by 3 bases, with 17 bases between them. Germline V gives CDR1 SGHDT, CDR2 YYEEEE. The CDR3 is 16 amino acids.

The rearrangement uses TRBV6-6 and TRBJ2-4; no clear D. The germline V gene has CDR1 MNHNY and CDR2 SVGAGI (reference sequence). CDR3 length equals 13 residues. V was clipped by 5 bases and J by 4 bases, with 9 bases between them. This CDR3 reads CASSLPEKNIQYF. CDR3 nucleotide sequence: TGTGCCAGCAGTCTACCGGAGAAAAACATTCAGTACTTC.

The chain couples TRBV15 to TRBJ2-5; 7 nucleotides agree with TRBD2. Germline CDR1 reads LNHNV; CDR2 reads YYDKDF (reference sequence). Unmatched junction bases numbered 6, after V lost 0 bases and J lost 2 bases. This CDR3 is built from 16 residues. The CDR3 loop is CATSRDRGGAQETQYF. Here the CDR3 DNA reads TGTGCCACCAGCAGAGATAGGGGAGGGGCTCAAGAGACCCAGTACTTC.

In this sample, this clone turned up a few times. The chain recombines TRBV5-1 with TRBJ2-2, with D unresolved. The CDR3 covers 16 residues. Germline-derived CDR1 and CDR2 are SGHRS and YFSETQ. Trimming removed 4 bases at V and 4 bases at J, with 17 bases between. CDR3 in amino acids: CASSLGIVSLTGELFF. CDR3 DNA sequence: TGCGCCAGCAGCCTGGGGATCGTTAGCCTCACCGGGGAGCTGTTTTTT.

The V and J genes are TRBV19 and TRBJ2-1, with TRBD2 matching over 9 bases. Germline CDR1 is LNHDA and CDR2 is SQIVND (reference sequence). V was pared by 3 bases and J by 5 bases, with 8 bases of the junction left unmatched. The CDR3 runs 16 residues. Here the CDR3 reads CASSMIAGVGDNEQFF. The CDR3 DNA reads TGTGCCAGTAGTATGATAGCGGGAGTCGGAGACAATGAGCAGTTCTTC.

V and J are TRBV7-9 and TRBJ2-7, with 9 nucleotides matching TRBD2. Germline trimming cut 0 bases from V and 1 base from J; bases unmatched to any gene: 10. From germline, CDR1 is SEHNR and CDR2 FQNEAQ (reference sequence). The CDR3 consists of 18 residues. The DNA for the CDR3 is TGTGCCAGCAGCTTAGCGCAGGGCGGGAGGGCCTGGTCCTACGAGCAGTACTTC. This translates into CASSLAQGGRAWSYEQYF.

The chain carries TRBV30 and TRBJ2-1; 9 nucleotides agree with TRBD2. In germline, CDR1 is GTSNPN, CDR2 SVGIG (reference sequence). This CDR3 is 14 amino acids long. V was pared by 3 bases and J by 6 bases, with 6 bases of the junction left unmatched. CDR3 sequence: CAWRTSGGRNEQFF. CDR3 nucleotide sequence: TGTGCCTGGAGAACAAGCGGGGGGCGCAATGAGCAGTTCTTC.

The genes are TRBV6-5 and TRBJ2-7; D remains unclear. Between the trimmed V and J ends, which lost 6 bases and 0 bases, there was a span of 15 bases. The germline V gene encodes CDR1 MNHEY and CDR2 SVGAGI. The CDR3 is 15 residues long. The CDR3 loop is CASRADTQSSYEQYF. The CDR3 DNA sequence: TGTGCCAGCAGGGCAGACACCCAGAGCTCCTACGAGCAGTACTTC.

This rearrangement joins TRBV6-6 to TRBJ2-6, with D possibly being TRBD1 (5 bases). This CDR3 contains 16 residues. In germline, CDR1 is MNHNY, CDR2 SVGAGI (reference sequence). Deletions cut 0 bases from V and 2 bases from J, with 8 bases between. The CDR3: CASSYSTGPGANVLTF. The CDR3 region has the DNA TGTGCCAGCAGTTACTCCACAGGCCCTGGGGCCAACGTCCTGACTTTC.

The V and J genes are TRBV28 and TRBJ2-1; TRBD2 is a possible D gene (7 bases). With 4 bases removed from V and 3 bases from J, the gap between germline ends came to 13 bases. This CDR3 spans 15 amino acids. Germline V gives CDR1 MDHEN, CDR2 SYDVKM. The CDR3: CASSYGLGGYNEQFF. The CDR3 DNA is TGTGCCAGCAGTTACGGACTAGGGGGCTACAATGAGCAGTTCTTC. Supplemented by reference TRBV28 and TRBJ2-1, the full variable domain reads DVKVTQSSRYLVKRTGEKVFLECVQDMDHENMFWYRQDPGLGLRLIYFSYDVKMKEKGDIPEGYSVSREKKERFSLILESASTNQTSMYLCASSYGLGGYNEQFFGPGTRLTVL.

This clone appeared once. V usage is TRBV9 and J usage is TRBJ2-3; 13 positions match TRBD2. CDR1 SGDLS and CDR2 YYNGEE come from the germline V gene. The CDR3 has 17 residues. The ends lost 0 bases at V and 2 bases at J; junction bases unmatched: 3. The CDR3 DNA follows: TGTGCCAGCAGCGTAGGGACTAGCGGGGGTACCACAGATACGCAGTATTTT. This sequence encodes CASSVGTSGGTTDTQYF. Complete variable domain (other parts from reference TRBV9 and TRBJ2-3): DSGVTQTPKHLITATGQRVTLRCSPRSGDLSVYWYQQSLDQGLQFLIQYYNGEERAKGNILERFSAQQFPDLHSELNLSSLELGDSALYFCASSVGTSGGTTDTQYFGPGTRLTVL.

This chain links TRBV10-3 with TRBJ2-7, with TRBD1 identical over 7 bases. Germline values: CDR1 ENHRY, CDR2 SYGVKD. CDR3 length equals 17 residues. After removal of 3 bases from V and 2 bases from J, the junction contained 13 bases not matched to a gene. The CDR3 sequence: CAISDPPDRAPTYEQYF. The CDR3 region has the DNA TGTGCCATCAGTGATCCACCTGACAGGGCTCCTACCTACGAGCAGTACTTC.

CDR3 sequence: CATRRAGGNQPQHF. CDR3 in DNA: TGTGCCACCCGGCGGGCAGGGGGCAATCAGCCCCAGCATTTT. V gene TRBV6-5 combines with J gene TRBJ1-5; D perhaps matches TRBD1 (6 bases). The CDR3 covers 14 residues. Between the trimmed V and J ends, which lost 10 bases and 2 bases, there was a span of 15 bases. Germline V gene lookup returns CDR1 MNHEY and CDR2 SVGAGI.

The chain recombines TRBV2 with TRBJ2-1, with 7 positions matching TRBD1. The V gene's germline CDR1 is SNHLY and CDR2 FYNNEI. Unmatched junction bases numbered 4, after V lost 5 bases and J lost 0 bases. The CDR3 has 15 residues. The CDR3 spells CASSLDRVSYNEQFF. For the CDR3, the DNA is TGTGCCAGCAGTTTAGACAGGGTCTCCTACAATGAGCAGTTCTTC. Full variable domain (outside the CDR3, taken from reference TRBV2 and TRBJ2-1): EPEVTQTPSHQVTQMGQEVILRCVPISNHLYFYWYRQILGQKVEFLVSFYNNEISEKSEIFDDQFSVERPDGSNFTLKIRSTKLEDSAMYFCASSLDRVSYNEQFFGPGTRLTVL.

The V gene is TRBV5-5, the J gene TRBJ2-1; 7 bases align to TRBD2. V dropped 7 bases and J dropped 6; count of bases not matched to a gene: 13. This CDR3 region has 15 residues. Germline assignment: CDR1 SGHKS and CDR2 YYEKEE (reference sequence). CDR3 region: CASFGTTSYPNEQFF. The CDR3 DNA reads TGTGCCAGCTTTGGGACGACTAGCTACCCCAATGAGCAGTTCTTC.

The CDR3 loop reads CASSRDRGLRPQHF. Written as DNA, the CDR3 is TGTGCCAGCAGCCGGGACAGGGGTCTTCGGCCCCAGCATTTT. The rearrangement links TRBV27 to TRBJ1-5; TRBD1 agrees at 10 bases. V was clipped by 6 bases and J by 9 bases; unmatched bases: 8. CDR1 is MNHEY, CDR2 SMNVEV, per germline (reference sequence). The CDR3 runs to 14 residues.

This clone was seen more than once but under ten times. The chain joins TRBV4-2 to TRBJ1-4; D not certain. The CDR3 spans 17 residues. The V end was cut by 1 base, the J end by 0 bases, with 12 bases between. Germline V lookup: CDR1 LGHNA, CDR2 YNFKEQ. The CDR3 protein is CASSQGLASTTNEKLFF. CDR3 nucleotides: TGTGCCAGCAGCCAAGGCCTAGCCTCTACAACTAATGAAAAACTGTTTTTT.

The chain is built from TRBV6-6 and TRBJ2-3; 7 bases agree with TRBD1. With V trimmed by 2 bases and J by 3 bases, 2 bases remained unmatched. This CDR3 contains 14 residues. Germline-derived CDR1 and CDR2 are MNHNY and SVGAGI (reference sequence). CDR3 DNA: TGTGCCAGCAGTTACGCGGACAGGACAGATACGCAGTATTTT. It translates to CASSYADRTDTQYF.

This chain links TRBV6-4 with TRBJ2-1; 7 bases map to TRBD1. This CDR3 spans 13 amino acids. CDR1 MRHNA and CDR2 SNTAGT come from the germline V gene. V gave up 5 bases and J gave up 6 bases; unmatched junction bases: 4. CDR3 coding DNA: TGTGCCAGCAGTAGAGACAGGGCCAATGAGCAGTTCTTC. It is translated as CASSRDRANEQFF.

This rearrangement joins TRBV7-9 to TRBJ2-3, with 7 bases that match TRBD1. J lost 3 bases, V lost 5 bases, and 5 bases had no gene match. CDR1 and CDR2 (germline): SEHNR, FQNEAQ (reference sequence). CDR3 length: 14 amino acids. The CDR3 DNA reads as TGTGCCAGCAGCGCGAACAGGGGAACAGATACGCAGTATTTT. Translated: CASSANRGTDTQYF.

The CDR3 spells CASSPGQGRGIEQFF. The CDR3 DNA reads TGTGCCAGCAGTCCTGGACAGGGTAGGGGCATTGAGCAGTTCTTC. The chain joins TRBV27 to TRBJ2-1; 8 bases map to TRBD1. The CDR3 is 15 residues long. The germline CDR1 and CDR2 sequences are MNHEY and SMNVEV (reference sequence). Losses at the gene ends were 5 bases for V and 9 bases for J; bases not matched to a gene: 12.

The CDR3 is CASNYGLNTEAFF. The CDR3 DNA sequence: TGCGCCAGCAACTACGGTTTGAACACTGAAGCTTTCTTT. This chain uses TRBV5-1 with TRBJ1-1, with D unresolved. The V gene lost 6 bases and the J gene lost 0 bases, with 9 bases spanning the gap. The germline V gene encodes CDR1 SGHRS and CDR2 YFSETQ. The length of the CDR3 is 13 residues. Full variable domain (remainder filled in from reference TRBV5-1 and TRBJ1-1): KAGVTQTPRYLIKTRGQQVTLSCSPISGHRSVSWYQQTPGQGLQFLFEYFSETQRNKGNFPGRFSGRQFSNSRSEMNVSTLELGDSALYLCASNYGLNTEAFFGQGTRLTVV.

This clone has a single count. This chain uses TRBV5-1 with TRBJ2-7; 11 bases are a match to TRBD2. This CDR3 is built from 15 residues. Germline V lookup: CDR1 SGHRS, CDR2 YFSETQ. Unmatched junction bases numbered 2, after V lost 0 bases and J lost 3 bases. The CDR3: CASSLEGTSGYEQYF. The CDR3 coding sequence is TGCGCCAGCAGCTTGGAAGGGACTAGCGGCTACGAGCAGTACTTC.

The chain is built from TRBV6-4 and TRBJ1-2; TRBD1 is a possible D gene (5 bases). V dropped 0 bases and J dropped 6 bases, with 17 bases sitting between them. The CDR3 sequence is 16 residues long. Germline V lookup: CDR1 MRHNA, CDR2 SNTAGT. For the CDR3, the DNA is TGTGCCAGCAGTGACTCTAATCACCGCAGGGCGGATGGCTACACCTTC. Protein: CASSDSNHRRADGYTF.

The CDR3 DNA is TGTGCCAGCAGTAGGGGTGAAGACACTGAAGCTTTCTTT. Protein: CASSRGEDTEAFF. The V gene is TRBV6-4, the J gene TRBJ1-1, with D tentatively TRBD1 (5 bases). This CDR3 is 13 amino acids long. Germline-derived CDR1 and CDR2 are MRHNA and SNTAGT. Trimming took 5 bases from V and 3 from J, leaving 10 bases between them.

The J gene is TRBJ2-2, the V gene TRBV19; unclear D gene. CDR1 and CDR2 from the germline V gene are LNHDA and SQIVND (reference sequence). The CDR3 has 14 residues. V lost 1 base and J lost 3, with 6 bases in between. The CDR3 spells CASSIVRDTGELFF. The CDR3 DNA sequence: TGTGCCAGTAGTATAGTGCGAGACACCGGGGAGCTGTTTTTT.

The chain uses TRBV2 and TRBJ2-2; 10 bases match TRBD2. The CDR3 runs 15 residues. Germline values: CDR1 SNHLY, CDR2 FYNNEI. Germline trimming cut 4 bases from V and 4 bases from J; bases unmatched to any gene: 3. The CDR3: CASSVLAGGTGELFF. The CDR3 DNA sequence: TGTGCCAGCAGTGTTTTAGCGGGAGGCACCGGGGAGCTGTTTTTT.

As DNA, the CDR3 is TGTGCCACCAGCAGAGGACAGGGAAGCTCCTACGAGCAGTACTTC. Amino acid sequence: CATSRGQGSSYEQYF. This sequence joins TRBV15 and TRBJ2-7, with TRBD1 matching over 7 bases. The CDR3 totals 15 residues. Germline CDR1 is LNHNV and CDR2 is YYDKDF (reference sequence). With V trimmed by 1 base and J by 0 bases, 3 bases remained unmatched.

V usage is TRBV14 and J usage is TRBJ1-3, with TRBD1 matching 7 bases. Trimming took 3 bases from V and 4 from J; bases not matched to a gene: 9. Per germline, CDR1 SGHDN and CDR2 FVKESK. CDR3 length equals 16 residues. CDR3 protein: CASSHDRQGLGNTIYF. Written as DNA, the CDR3 is TGTGCCAGCAGCCACGATCGACAGGGATTGGGAAACACCATATATTTT.